The 28 T cell receptor beta chains reported below all come from one sample, sequenced in a study of identical twins. From the 5' RACE reads, TCRdb called clonotypes with MiXCR, one entry per CDR3 protein. The sample carries 450,000 or so distinct CDR3 sequences, 20% to 25% recorded once. The data were also submitted as part of a second study, on T cells expressing NK-cell markers.

Sequencing input: CD4+ T cells sorted from blood. The origin of the receptors is a woman aged 18-35 years in good health.

The V gene is TRBV12-3 or TRBV12-4, the J gene TRBJ1-1, with D unresolved. CDR3 length equals 14 residues. The ends were cut back, 6 bases at V and 1 base at J, with 12 bases in the middle. CDR3 loop: CASRIKWANTEAFF. In nucleotides, the CDR3 is TGTGCCAGCAGGATCAAATGGGCGAACACTGAAGCTTTCTTT.

The chain employs TRBV20-1 and TRBJ1-3; TRBD1 aligns across 9 bases. J lost 4 bases, V lost 0 bases, and 7 bases had no gene match. Per germline, CDR1 DFQATT and CDR2 SNEGSKA (reference sequence). The CDR3 contains 16 residues. The DNA of the CDR3 is TGCAGTGCTAGAGATGGGGGGACAGGGTCCGGAAACACCATATATTTT. Its protein is CSARDGGTGSGNTIYF.

The V and J genes are TRBV9 and TRBJ2-5; D uncertain. Trimming stripped 3 bases from V and 5 bases from J, with 17 bases between. Germline V gives CDR1 SGDLS, CDR2 YYNGEE. The CDR3 runs to 15 residues. The CDR3 protein is CASSAYSNSGETQYF. CDR3 DNA: TGTGCCAGCAGCGCTTACTCCAACTCCGGGGAGACCCAGTACTTC.

The V gene is TRBV20-1, the J gene TRBJ2-2, with D hard to call. V shed 5 bases and J shed 0 bases, with 7 bases lying between them. This CDR3 is 13 amino acids long. Germline lookup yields CDR1 DFQATT and CDR2 SNEGSKA (reference sequence). CDR3 region: CSAALANTGELFF. CDR3 bases: TGCAGTGCTGCCCTAGCGAACACCGGGGAGCTGTTTTTT.

This clonotype was observed a few times. The rearrangement uses TRBV3-1 and TRBJ2-3; D is unclear. V was cut by 4 bases and J by 0 bases, with 11 bases left in between. The CDR3 runs to 15 residues. Germline CDR1 and CDR2: LGHDT and YNNKEL (reference sequence). The CDR3 loop reads CASSLRQPSTDTQYF. The CDR3, as DNA: TGTGCCAGCAGCCTTCGGCAGCCGAGCACAGATACGCAGTATTTT.

V and J are TRBV5-5 and TRBJ1-1; 10 bases align to TRBD1. Germline assignment: CDR1 SGHKS and CDR2 YYEKEE (reference sequence). CDR3 length: 16 amino acids. V lost 0 bases, J lost 6 bases, and 8 bases stayed unmatched. DNA for the CDR3: TGTGCCAGCAGCTTGGGGCCCGGGACAGGGGTTGCTGAAGCTTTCTTT. The encoded protein is CASSLGPGTGVAEAFF.

Regarding this clonotype: One end of the junction varies from germline; a read error may be responsible. This chain joins TRBV5-5 and TRBJ2-2, with D perhaps being TRBD1 or TRBD2 (6 bases each). Germline values: CDR1 SGHKS, CDR2 YYEKEE (reference sequence). CDR3 length: 16 residues. CDR3 amino acids: CASSLFRGHTTEELFF. CDR3 DNA sequence: TGTGCCAGCAGCTTGTTCCGGGGGCACACGACCGAGGAGCTGTTTTTT.

The sample holds a few counts of this clonotype. This sequence joins TRBV20-1 and TRBJ2-1, with a weak D call TRBD2 (7 bases). CDR1 is DFQATT, CDR2 SNEGSKA, per germline (reference sequence). The CDR3 totals 14 residues. The germline V and J ends were trimmed by 5 bases and 9 bases, with 20 bases remaining between them. CDR3 region: CSAPRGGTPVEQFF. The CDR3 nucleotides are TGCAGTGCTCCTAGGGGGGGGACTCCAGTTGAGCAGTTCTTC.

This clonotype was seen a few times. CDR3 DNA sequence: TGTGCCAGCAGCCCCAGGCGGCTAGCGGGAGCGGATGAGCAGTTCTTC. Translation gives CASSPRRLAGADEQFF. The chain carries TRBV12-3 or TRBV12-4 and TRBJ2-1, with 10 nucleotides matching TRBD2. The CDR3 has 16 residues. The V and J ends lost 6 bases and 8 bases, in that order; junction bases with no gene match: 13.

This clonotype was seen just once. The V call is TRBV6-5, the J call TRBJ2-7, with D perhaps TRBD2 (6 bases). V lost 0 bases and J 3 bases, leaving 9 bases between the germline ends. Germline V gene lookup returns CDR1 MNHEY and CDR2 SVGAGI. This CDR3 region has 14 residues. CDR3 DNA sequence: TGTGCCAGCAGTTACTCGGGGGAGGTCTACGAGCAGTACTTC. It is translated as CASSYSGEVYEQYF.

There are a few counts of this clonotype. This chain uses TRBV29-1 with TRBJ2-3; weak D call: TRBD2 (5 bases). Germline V gives CDR1 SQVTM, CDR2 ANQGSEA. Trimming took 6 bases from V and 3 from J, leaving 16 bases between them. The CDR3 length is 14 residues. CDR3 region: CSVGVKGLTDTQYF. As DNA, the CDR3 is TGCAGCGTCGGGGTAAAGGGATTGACAGATACGCAGTATTTT.

This clonotype was seen only a few times. The V gene is TRBV5-5, the J gene TRBJ2-5; no reliable D call. Germline V gene sequence: CDR1 SGHKS, CDR2 YYEKEE (reference sequence). V was trimmed by 3 bases and J by 5 bases, leaving 8 bases between them. The CDR3 has 12 amino acids. The CDR3 region is CASSSDEETQYF. The CDR3 DNA follows: TGTGCCAGCAGCTCTGATGAGGAGACCCAGTACTTC.

V gene TRBV7-2 combines with J gene TRBJ2-1, with 7 bases identical to TRBD2. V gave up 1 base and J gave up 13 bases; unmatched junction bases: 7. This CDR3 spans 13 amino acids. The germline gives CDR1 SGHTA, CDR2 FQGNSA. CDR3: CASSLVWGGIQFF. Written as DNA, the CDR3 is TGTGCCAGCAGCTTAGTTTGGGGGGGTATTCAGTTCTTC.

The chain is built from TRBV12-3 or TRBV12-4 and TRBJ2-2, with 9 bases matching TRBD1. The CDR3 is 15 amino acids. V lost 6 bases and J lost 4; bases outside the gene matches: 6. In DNA, the CDR3 is TGTGCCAGCAGGCCACAGGGGGCAGGCACCGGGGAGCTGTTTTTT. Amino acid sequence: CASRPQGAGTGELFF.

The chain links TRBV20-1 to TRBJ2-7; the D is unclear. V was shortened by 4 bases and J by 2 bases, with 9 bases between the two germline ends. Germline-derived CDR1 and CDR2 are DFQATT and SNEGSKA (reference sequence). This CDR3 contains 12 residues. CDR3 loop: CSATVRTYEQYF. CDR3 nucleotide sequence: TGCAGTGCTACTGTTCGCACCTACGAGCAGTACTTC.

This clonotype was seen only a few times. J is TRBJ1-5 and V is TRBV10-3; D uncertain. CDR3 length: 16 amino acids. Per the germline V gene, CDR1 is ENHRY and CDR2 is SYGVKD. V was clipped by 6 bases and J by 4 bases, with 19 bases between them. CDR3 protein: CAISSGEVDANQPQHF. The DNA for the CDR3 is TGTGCCATCAGCAGTGGGGAGGTAGACGCTAATCAGCCCCAGCATTTT.

V usage is TRBV10-1 and J usage is TRBJ2-1, with D hard to call. The CDR3 length is 14 residues. V was shortened by 0 bases and J by 9 bases, with 12 bases between the two germline ends. Per the germline V gene, CDR1 is WNHNN and CDR2 is SYGVQD (reference sequence). The CDR3 sequence is CASSESATRGEQFF. The CDR3 coding sequence is TGCGCCAGCAGTGAGTCGGCGACCCGAGGTGAGCAGTTCTTC.

The CDR3 is CASSANGYTDTQYF. In nucleotides, the CDR3 is TGTGCCAGCAGTGCTAACGGATATACAGATACGCAGTATTTT. The chain combines TRBV6-1 with TRBJ2-3, with D unclear. Trimming stripped 4 bases from V and 3 bases from J, with 11 bases between. The germline V gene encodes CDR1 MNHNS and CDR2 SASEGT. This CDR3 has 14 residues.

This clonotype was seen a handful of times. The chain links TRBV20-1 to TRBJ1-3, with 7 bases that match TRBD1. Trimming removed 3 bases from V and 5 bases from J; junction bases left unmatched: 4. Germline lookup yields CDR1 DFQATT and CDR2 SNEGSKA (reference sequence). This CDR3 contains 13 residues. This chain's CDR3 is CSASDRARNTIYF. CDR3 sequence (DNA): TGCAGTGCTAGCGACAGGGCGAGAAACACCATATATTTT.

The chain is built from TRBV20-1 and TRBJ2-3; 9 positions match TRBD2. Germline CDR1 DFQATT, CDR2 SNEGSKA (reference sequence). The CDR3 totals 14 residues. The V gene end was trimmed by 8 bases and the J gene end by 4 bases; junction bases not matched to a gene: 10. The CDR3 sequence is CSYGSGGQADTQYF. The CDR3 DNA reads as TGCAGTTACGGTAGCGGGGGCCAGGCAGATACGCAGTATTTT.

The rearrangement links TRBV5-6 to TRBJ1-2, with no clear D. V lost 0 bases and J lost 7, with 19 bases in between. The length of the CDR3 is 16 residues. Per the germline V gene, CDR1 is SGHDT and CDR2 is YYEEEE. The CDR3, as DNA: TGTGCCAGCAGCTTGGGTCGTGTGGTCGTTTCGGGTGGCTACACCTTC. It specifies CASSLGRVVVSGGYTF.

This clonotype was detected only once. V gene TRBV18 combines with J gene TRBJ2-5; the match to TRBD2 covers 9 bases. Germline V CDR1 and CDR2: KGHSH, LQKENI. This CDR3 is built from 19 residues. V gave up 3 bases and J gave up 2 bases; unmatched junction bases: 16. Here the CDR3 DNA reads TGTGCCAGCTCACCCCCTTCGGTTGCGGGGGGGCCGGAGCAAGAGACCCAGTACTTC. This codes for CASSPPSVAGGPEQETQYF.

The rearrangement uses TRBV15 and TRBJ2-7; D unclear. The CDR3 is made up of 13 amino acids. Trimming stripped 0 bases from V and 4 bases from J, with 7 bases between. Germline CDR1 LNHNV, CDR2 YYDKDF (reference sequence). CDR3 nucleotide sequence: TGTGCCACCAGCAGAGATGTGGGTTACGAGCAGTACTTC. It codes for CATSRDVGYEQYF. Filled out from reference TRBV15 and TRBJ2-7, the complete variable domain reads DAMVIQNPRYQVTQFGKPVTLSCSQTLNHNVMYWYQQKSSQAPKLLFHYYDKDFNNEADTPDNFQSRRPNTSFCFLDIRSPGLGDTAMYLCATSRDVGYEQYFGPGTRLTVT.

The chain employs TRBV9 and TRBJ1-6; D gene ambiguous. V shed 2 bases and J shed 0 bases, with 9 bases lying between them. The germline CDR1 and CDR2 sequences are SGDLS and YYNGEE. The CDR3 runs to 16 residues. For the CDR3, the DNA is TGTGCCAGCAGCGTTGGTCCGAGCTCCTATAATTCACCCCTCCACTTT. It is translated as CASSVGPSSYNSPLHF.

This clonotype was recorded many times. The genes are TRBV24-1 and TRBJ1-5, with a possible D match to TRBD1 (5 bases). Germline assignment: CDR1 KGHDR and CDR2 SFDVKD. CDR3 length equals 17 residues. V was trimmed by 4 bases and J by 9 bases, leaving 24 bases between them. This chain's CDR3 is CATSDPRVGALDGPQHF. The CDR3, as DNA: TGTGCCACCAGTGACCCTAGGGTCGGGGCCCTAGATGGGCCCCAGCATTTT.

This rearrangement joins TRBV29-1 to TRBJ2-5, with a tentative D call TRBD1 (6 bases). With 5 bases removed from V and 1 base from J, the gap between germline ends came to 14 bases. Germline CDR1 SQVTM, CDR2 ANQGSEA. The CDR3 sequence is 14 residues long. In DNA form, the CDR3 reads TGCAGCGTTTTCACCCTGGACAGCCAAGAGACCCAGTACTTC. The encoded protein is CSVFTLDSQETQYF.

The gene calls are TRBV7-9 and TRBJ2-3, with a tentative D call TRBD1 (6 bases). Germline V lookup: CDR1 SEHNR, CDR2 FQNEAQ (reference sequence). There are 12 residues in the CDR3. Trimming stripped 7 bases from V and 5 bases from J, with 10 bases between. This CDR3 is CASTQGRDTQYF. CDR3 DNA: TGTGCCAGCACCCAGGGGAGAGATACGCAGTATTTT.

This clonotype showed up just a few times. The CDR3 DNA is TGTGCCAGCAGCCCTGGACTAGCGGCTTATTTCTCCTACGAGCAGTACTTC. Protein sequence: CASSPGLAAYFSYEQYF. The chain couples TRBV6-2 or TRBV6-3 to TRBJ2-7; 10 bases agree with TRBD2. CDR1 MNHEY and CDR2 SVGEGT come from the germline V gene. J gave up 0 bases and V 6 bases, and 11 bases lay outside the gene matches. The CDR3 runs to 17 residues.